A selection of T cell receptor beta chains follows, all from one sample in a study of blood T cell repertoires in COVID-19. Using immunoSEQ multiplex PCR, the repertoire was profiled, and TCRdb retains in-frame clones only, with some absent. The sample shows around 190,000 clones, 82% of them seen only once. The sequencing sample was made of peripheral blood. These receptors all stem from an older woman with COVID-19, enrolled during active disease. The conserved cysteine and the conserved F or W are not part of the CDR3 here.

j_gene: TRBJ1-2
v_gene: TRBV28
CDR3aa: ASRVARRYGYT

j_gene: TRBJ1-6
v_gene: TRBV5-4
CDR3aa: ASSHDRDHSPLH

j_gene: TRBJ2-7
v_gene: TRBV27
CDR3aa: ASSPLAGAGEQY

j_gene: TRBJ1-1
v_gene: TRBV28
CDR3aa: ASSLTGQVTEAF

j_gene: TRBJ2-7
v_gene: TRBV12-3/TRBV12-4
CDR3aa: ASKRAAAYEQY

j_gene: TRBJ2-3
v_gene: TRBV6-6
CDR3aa: ASRVTGPTDTQY

j_gene: TRBJ1-5
v_gene: TRBV28
CDR3aa: ASSLGQYSNQPQH

j_gene: TRBJ1-3
v_gene: TRBV15
CDR3aa: ATSRDVAGSGNTIY

j_gene: TRBJ1-1
v_gene: TRBV19
CDR3aa: ASSILKQGSEAF

j_gene: TRBJ2-1
v_gene: TRBV6-5
CDR3aa: ASSKAQQRGQF

j_gene: TRBJ1-5
v_gene: TRBV28
CDR3aa: ASSSTGSAQPQH

j_gene: TRBJ2-1
v_gene: TRBV23-1
CDR3aa: ASRGRLGVYNEQF

j_gene: TRBJ1-6
v_gene: TRBV7-2
CDR3aa: ASSLHSSGYNSPLH

j_gene: TRBJ2-7
v_gene: TRBV21-1
CDR3aa: APLGIAGGPGSYEQY

j_gene: TRBJ2-1
v_gene: TRBV27
CDR3aa: ASAPDRVGLNEQF

j_gene: TRBJ2-7
v_gene: TRBV10-3
CDR3aa: AIRGGGLAGGGGEQY

j_gene: TRBJ1-5
v_gene: TRBV28
CDR3aa: ASSPGGWGGGRNQPQH

j_gene: TRBJ2-5
v_gene: TRBV7-8
CDR3aa: ASSRGRRGETQY

j_gene: TRBJ1-5
v_gene: TRBV28
CDR3aa: ASSLRQVYSNQPQH

j_gene: TRBJ2-3
v_gene: TRBV7-2
CDR3aa: ASSLAGGPIDTQY

j_gene: TRBJ1-5
v_gene: TRBV29-1
CDR3aa: SAVPGQGQPQH

j_gene: TRBJ1-3
v_gene: TRBV9
CDR3aa: ASSARASGNTIY

j_gene: TRBJ2-7
v_gene: TRBV7-2
CDR3aa: ASSSGLAAPYEQY

j_gene: TRBJ2-1
v_gene: TRBV10-3
CDR3aa: AISEPSSGSYNEQF

j_gene: TRBJ2-5
v_gene: TRBV9
CDR3aa: ASSVVGAGQETQY

j_gene: TRBJ2-7
v_gene: TRBV6-1
CDR3aa: ASSETRANEQY

j_gene: TRBJ1-1
v_gene: TRBV19
CDR3aa: ASSIGYRGNTEAF

j_gene: TRBJ2-1
v_gene: TRBV7-9
CDR3aa: ASSRTSGRVHEQF

j_gene: TRBJ1-3
v_gene: TRBV11-2
CDR3aa: ASSLDDRVAGNTIY

j_gene: TRBJ1-4
v_gene: TRBV28
CDR3aa: ASRTQGTNEKLF

j_gene: TRBJ1-3
v_gene: TRBV3-1/TRBV3-2
CDR3aa: ASSLLGTSYSGNTIY

j_gene: TRBJ1-1
v_gene: TRBV19
CDR3aa: ASSIAAGVAF

j_gene: TRBJ1-2
v_gene: TRBV28
CDR3aa: ASSLNGRVGTSYGYT

j_gene: TRBJ1-5
v_gene: TRBV2
CDR3aa: ASSEAGTENQPQH

j_gene: TRBJ2-1
v_gene: TRBV7-2
CDR3aa: ASSAWAGGYNEQF

j_gene: TRBJ2-3
v_gene: TRBV5-6
CDR3aa: ASSASGRSDTQY

j_gene: TRBJ1-5
v_gene: TRBV6-5
CDR3aa: ASSIGTPGNQPQH

j_gene: TRBJ2-7
v_gene: TRBV9
CDR3aa: ASSVGSGTGVYEQY

j_gene: TRBJ1-1
v_gene: TRBV19
CDR3aa: ASSIATGGNTEAF

j_gene: TRBJ2-7
v_gene: TRBV6-5
CDR3aa: ASNPTSGGFYEQY

j_gene: TRBJ2-1
v_gene: TRBV2
CDR3aa: AGKGTSYNEQF

j_gene: TRBJ2-4
v_gene: TRBV11-3
CDR3aa: ASSQGQGGDIQY

j_gene: TRBJ1-3
v_gene: TRBV15
CDR3aa: ATSRDREPSGNTIY

j_gene: TRBJ1-5
v_gene: TRBV19
CDR3aa: ASRTGDNQPQH

j_gene: TRBJ2-2
v_gene: TRBV10-3
CDR3aa: AIRSGLVDTGELF

j_gene: TRBJ1-4
v_gene: TRBV5-1
CDR3aa: ASSRKEGATNEKLF

j_gene: TRBJ1-4
v_gene: TRBV14
CDR3aa: ASSPRLQGTEKLF

j_gene: TRBJ1-2
v_gene: TRBV25-1
CDR3aa: ASSDPNSYGYT

j_gene: TRBJ1-1
v_gene: TRBV6-5
CDR3aa: ASSYSSGGSHTEAF

j_gene: TRBJ1-5
v_gene: TRBV5-7
CDR3aa: APFRVVEISNQPQH

j_gene: TRBJ1-3
v_gene: TRBV30
CDR3aa: ASEGGNTIY

j_gene: TRBJ1-3
v_gene: TRBV6-5
CDR3aa: ASSYTAFSGNTIY

j_gene: TRBJ2-7
v_gene: TRBV19
CDR3aa: ASSIGDRGYEQY

j_gene: TRBJ1-2
v_gene: TRBV18
CDR3aa: ASSPSGTGGYGYGYT

j_gene: TRBJ2-7
v_gene: TRBV30
CDR3aa: AWRTGGPYEQY

j_gene: TRBJ1-5
v_gene: TRBV19
CDR3aa: ASETGDRQGIQPQH

j_gene: TRBJ1-5
v_gene: TRBV30
CDR3aa: AWTLGANQPQH

j_gene: TRBJ2-7
v_gene: TRBV14
CDR3aa: ASGGDPEDYEQY